The 18 T cell receptor beta chains reported below all come from one sample, sequenced in a study of fetal regulatory T cell absence and autoimmunity. Here immunoSEQ multiplex PCR was the method, and the copy in TCRdb shows in-frame clones only, minus some. The sample yields around 45,000 clones, roughly 80% seen once. Sequencing input: cord blood. These TCRs come from a newborn boy with IPEX syndrome.

The rearrangement links TRBV5-4 to TRBJ1-2; TRBD1 is a possible D gene (5 bases). The V end was cut by 0 bases, the J end by 4 bases, with 13 bases between. In germline, CDR1 is SGHNT, CDR2 YYREEE (reference sequence). This CDR3 contains 15 residues. CDR3 amino acids: CASSLETGLGYGYTF. The DNA of the CDR3 is TGTGCCAGCAGCTTGGAGACGGGGCTTGGCTATGGCTACACCTTC.

The gene calls are TRBV6-1 and TRBJ1-1; D perhaps matches TRBD1 (6 bases). The V end lost 4 bases, the J end lost 3 bases, and 12 bases lay between the germline ends. This CDR3 has 14 residues. Looked up from germline, CDR1 is MNHNS and CDR2 is SASEGT. The CDR3 here is CASSGRQEYTEAFF. The CDR3 nucleotides read TGTGCCAGCAGTGGGAGACAGGAGTACACTGAAGCTTTCTTT.

In nucleotides, the CDR3 is TGTGCCAGCCAGACGGGGGGGAGCCACGAGCAGTACTTC. It is translated as CASQTGGSHEQYF. This sequence joins TRBV27 and TRBJ2-7; 8 bases are shared with TRBD2. Germline V CDR1 and CDR2: MNHEY, SMNVEV (reference sequence). V gave up 8 bases and J gave up 5 bases; unmatched junction bases: 8. CDR3 size: 13 residues.

V and J are TRBV19 and TRBJ2-3; no reliable D call. This CDR3 comprises 13 residues. V lost 0 bases, J lost 1 base, and 2 bases lay in between. Germline loops: CDR1 LNHDA, CDR2 SQIVND (reference sequence). The CDR3 nucleotides read TGTGCCAGTAGTATAGAGGGCACAGATACGCAGTATTTT. Its protein product is CASSIEGTDTQYF.

The chain uses TRBV7-2 and TRBJ1-1; D is possibly TRBD1 (6 bases). Germline V gene sequence: CDR1 SGHTA, CDR2 FQGNSA. This CDR3 is 15 amino acids long. Trimming pared 8 bases from V and 7 bases from J, leaving 23 bases between. For the CDR3, the DNA is TGTGCCAGCGGTCGGGGCGCAGGGGTAGTGTATGAAGCTTTCTTT. As protein: CASGRGAGVVYEAFF.

The CDR3, as DNA: TGTGCCAGCAGTGACGGGAGCTCCTACAATGAGCAGTTCTTC. It yields the protein CASSDGSSYNEQFF. The chain recombines TRBV6-4 with TRBJ2-1; tentative D call: TRBD2 (5 bases). The CDR3 is 14 residues long. V lost 2 bases and J 0 bases, leaving 5 bases between the germline ends. Per germline, CDR1 MRHNA and CDR2 SNTAGT.

V gene TRBV5-6 combines with J gene TRBJ1-2, with 8 bases matching TRBD1. The J segment lost 5 bases and the V segment lost 3 bases, leaving 0 bases of the junction unmatched. From germline, CDR1 is SGHDT and CDR2 YYEEEE. This CDR3 is 12 amino acids long. The CDR3 nucleotides are TGTGCCAGCAGCTGGACAGGGTATGGCTACACCTTC. This sequence encodes CASSWTGYGYTF.

The table lists this clone with a count of one. This chain uses TRBV6-5 with TRBJ1-2, with D possibly TRBD1 on 5 matching bases. The CDR3 loop spans 13 amino acids. CDR1 MNHEY and CDR2 SVGAGI come from the germline V gene. V shed 5 bases and J shed 8 bases, with 15 bases lying between them. CDR3 sequence (DNA): TGTGCCAGCAGTGAGGGCAGGGTGGACGGCTACACCTTC. Its translation: CASSEGRVDGYTF.

The chain joins TRBV27 to TRBJ2-3; unclear D gene. Trimming took 4 bases from V and 1 from J, leaving 3 bases between them. Germline V lookup: CDR1 MNHEY, CDR2 SMNVEV (reference sequence). The CDR3 spans 12 residues. The DNA for the CDR3 is TGTGCCAGCAGTTGGGGCACAGATACGCAGTATTTT. This encodes CASSWGTDTQYF.

The V call is TRBV11-2, the J call TRBJ2-5; D gene unclear. V lost 1 base, J lost 4 bases, and 16 bases lay in between. The CDR3 has 16 amino acids. Per germline, CDR1 SGHAT and CDR2 FQNNGV. The CDR3 DNA reads TGTGCCAGCAGCTTAGTAGTAGCCCCTAAACGAGAGACCCAGTACTTC. This encodes CASSLVVAPKRETQYF.

This chain connects TRBV5-4 to TRBJ2-3; a possible D gene is TRBD2 (5 bases). Germline V CDR1 and CDR2: SGHNT, YYREEE (reference sequence). This CDR3 is built from 14 residues. V was shortened by 0 bases and J by 2 bases, with 7 bases between the two germline ends. The CDR3 nucleotides are TGTGCCAGCAGCTTGGACCTAGCCACAGATACGCAGTATTTT. It codes for CASSLDLATDTQYF.

CDR3 amino acids: CASSLKLEGPYEQYF. The CDR3 DNA reads TGTGCCAGTAGTCTTAAATTGGAGGGCCCCTACGAGCAGTACTTC. The chain uses TRBV19 and TRBJ2-7; perhaps TRBD2 as D (6 bases). The CDR3 extends over 15 amino acids. The V gene's germline CDR1 is LNHDA and CDR2 SQIVND (reference sequence). The V end was cut by 5 bases, the J end by 2 bases, with 16 bases between.

This chain uses TRBV9 with TRBJ1-3; D is possibly TRBD1 (6 bases). This CDR3 has 13 amino acids. Germline V lookup: CDR1 SGDLS, CDR2 YYNGEE. V lost 7 bases and J 0 bases, leaving 8 bases between the germline ends. CDR3 in DNA: TGTGCCAGCGGGGACACCTCTGGAAACACCATATATTTT. Protein product: CASGDTSGNTIYF.

The chain links TRBV14 to TRBJ2-3, with TRBD1 identical over 8 bases. J lost 0 bases, V lost 4 bases, and 6 bases had no gene match. The CDR3 has 16 amino acids. CDR1 is SGHDN and CDR2 is FVKESK in the germline V gene. The CDR3 DNA reads TGTGCCAGCAGCCGGGACAGGTTTACTAGCACAGATACGCAGTATTTT. Its protein is CASSRDRFTSTDTQYF.

The chain combines TRBV6-5 with TRBJ2-7; 9 bases match TRBD2. Unmatched junction bases numbered 4, after V lost 6 bases and J lost 4 bases. This CDR3 spans 13 amino acids. CDR1 is MNHEY, CDR2 SVGAGI, per germline. CDR3 sequence reads: CASRGLALYEQYF. The CDR3 region has the DNA TGTGCCAGCAGAGGACTAGCGCTGTACGAGCAGTACTTC.

The gene calls are TRBV4-1 and TRBJ2-5, with 11 bases that match TRBD2. V shed 0 bases and J 5 bases; nucleotides not matched to a gene: 11. The length of the CDR3 is 18 residues. Looked up from germline, CDR1 is MGHRA and CDR2 is YSYEKL. In nucleotides, the CDR3 is TGCGCCAGCAGCCAAGATCCGCTAGCGGGGGGCCCGTGGGAGACCCAGTACTTC. This translates into CASSQDPLAGGPWETQYF.

The CDR3 DNA follows: TGTGCCAGCAGCCAAGGGAGCCTAGCGGGGGGGTACAATGAGCAGTTCTTC. Encoded protein: CASSQGSLAGGYNEQFF. J is TRBJ2-1 and V is TRBV4-2; TRBD2 matches 12 bases. Germline loops: CDR1 LGHNA, CDR2 YNFKEQ. CDR3 size: 17 residues. Germline trimming cut 1 base from V and 4 bases from J; bases unmatched to any gene: 5.

This chain joins TRBV18 and TRBJ2-5; no firm D call. V was cut by 4 bases and J by 11 bases, with 17 bases left in between. Germline V gene data show CDR1 as KGHSH and CDR2 as LQKENI. The length of the CDR3 is 13 residues. CDR3 nucleotides: TGTGCCAGCTCACTGGACCCGCTCGGTGGTCAGTACTTC. Residues: CASSLDPLGGQYF.